This T cell receptor (beta chain) is drawn from a study of T cell repertoires in cytomegalovirus infection. Study-level background: In the study, CMV epitopes included recently identified HLA-C-restricted and well-studied HLA-B-restricted ones. From public TCR beta signatures came an indication of both CMV infection and matching HLA type.

The germline V gene encodes CDR1 SNHLY and CDR2 FYNNEI. CDR3 length: 18 amino acids. The germline V and J ends were trimmed by 9 bases and 3 bases, with 28 bases remaining between them. One entry per CDR3 protein, called by TCRdb with MiXCR from the reads. The sample lists 70,000 to 95,000 distinct CDR3 sequences; 25% to 30% were seen once. Study results and limitations: The ex vivo response was dominated by HLA-C-restricted CMV-specific TCR beta clonotypes. Carriers of CMV and the relevant HLA type were discriminated by public TCR beta frequency.

As concerns this clonotype: Its target is unknown.

The source of this sequence is a human donor in good health (CMV status not recorded). Some clones in this sample may be carry-over from other donors' samples. This chain connects TRBV2 to TRBJ2-3, with D possibly called TRBD1 or TRBD2 (5 bases each). This specimen was CD8+ T cells from cultured PBMCs, taken from culture after CMV antigen stimulation. The CDR3 region has the DNA TGTGCCAGTTCCACACAGGTTTCATTAGGAGGTTGGACAGATACGCAGTATTTT. Translated, it gives CASSTQVSLGGWTDTQYF. The entire variable domain, with the rest obtained from reference TRBV2 and TRBJ2-3, is as follows: EPEVTQTPSHQVTQMGQEVILRCVPISNHLYFYWYRQILGQKVEFLVSFYNNEISEKSEIFDDQFSVERPDGSNFTLKIRSTKLEDSAMYFCASSTQVSLGGWTDTQYFGPGTRLTVL.